The clone carrying this T cell receptor beta chain was counted between two and nine times. Using RNA transcripts as the source, TCR beta CDR3 regions were amplified. HTBI primers were used for first-round RT-PCR of the TCR CDR3. Via MiXCR, TCRdb re-called the multiplex PCR reads, giving one row per CDR3 protein. Seen here are approximately 510,000 distinct CDR3 sequences, less than 25% observed once, and the top ten hold around 27%. These data come from a study of T cells in Graves' hyperthyroidism and ophthalmopathy. Study in general: Upon initial diagnosis and before any treatment, peripheral blood was collected.

This sample holds PBMCs from roughly 10 ml fresh peripheral blood. Trimming took off 3 bases at V and 8 bases at J, with 14 bases between the two ends. The germline gives CDR1 SGHDT, CDR2 YYEEEE. The CDR3 contains 13 residues. The clonotype was recovered from a man aged 18 to 30 with Graves' hyperthyroidism. The V and J genes are TRBV5-6 and TRBJ1-1; D remains ambiguous. The specimen sequenced was blood. The DNA for the CDR3 is TGTGCCAGCAGCTGGGGTGACATGCTAGAAGCTTTCTTT. Its protein product is CASSWGDMLEAFF.